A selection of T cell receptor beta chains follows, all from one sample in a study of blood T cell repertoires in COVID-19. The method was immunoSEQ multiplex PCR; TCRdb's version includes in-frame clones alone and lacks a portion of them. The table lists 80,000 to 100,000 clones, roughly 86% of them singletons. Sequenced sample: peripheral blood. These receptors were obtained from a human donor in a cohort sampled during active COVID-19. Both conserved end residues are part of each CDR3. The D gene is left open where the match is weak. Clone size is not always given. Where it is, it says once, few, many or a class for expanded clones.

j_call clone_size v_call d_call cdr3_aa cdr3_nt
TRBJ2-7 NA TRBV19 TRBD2 CASSIPGLARRSEQYF TGTGCCAGTAGTATCCCGGGACTAGCGAGGCGCTCCGAGCAGTACTTC
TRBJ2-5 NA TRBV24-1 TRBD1 CATSDAGTGQETQYF TGTGCCACCAGTGATGCTGGGACAGGGCAAGAGACCCAGTACTTC
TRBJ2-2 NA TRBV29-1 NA CSVVRQGGAGELFF TGCAGCGTTGTCAGGCAGGGTGGGGCCGGGGAGCTGTTTTTT
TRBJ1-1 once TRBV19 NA CASKVRVGYTEAFF TGTGCCAGTAAAGTCAGGGTGGGATACACTGAAGCTTTCTTT
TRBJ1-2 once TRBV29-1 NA CSVVYVRGDYGYTF TGCAGCGTTGTATACGTCCGGGGGGACTATGGCTACACCTTC
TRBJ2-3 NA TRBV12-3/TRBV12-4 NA CASSNTDTQYF TGTGCCAGCAGCAACACAGATACGCAGTATTTT
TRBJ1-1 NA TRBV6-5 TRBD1 CASSYGTGLAEAFF TGTGCCAGCAGTTACGGGACAGGGTTGGCTGAAGCTTTCTTT
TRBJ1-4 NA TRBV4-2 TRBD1 CASSQALWDSEKLFF TGTGCCAGCAGCCAAGCTTTATGGGACAGCGAAAAACTGTTTTTT
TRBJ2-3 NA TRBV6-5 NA CASSPTWTAIEQYF TGTGCCAGCAGCCCGACCTGGACAGCTATAGAGCAGTATTTT
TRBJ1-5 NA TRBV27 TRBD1 CASSKAGGIRLSNQPQHF TGTGCCAGCAGTAAGGCAGGGGGCATCCGTTTGAGCAATCAGCCCCAGCATTTT
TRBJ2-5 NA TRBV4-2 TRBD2 CASSQGISGIGETQYF TGTGCCAGCAGCCAAGGGATTAGCGGGATCGGAGAGACCCAGTACTTC
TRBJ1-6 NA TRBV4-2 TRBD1 CASSQTWQGASPLHF TGTGCCAGCAGCCAGACGTGGCAGGGGGCTTCACCCCTCCACTTT
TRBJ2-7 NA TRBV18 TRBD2 CASSLGGERSYEQYF TGTGCCAGCTCACTGGGGGGGGAGCGATCCTACGAGCAGTACTTC
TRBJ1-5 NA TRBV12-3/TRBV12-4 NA CASSFSETQPQHF TGTGCCAGCAGTTTTAGTGAAACCCAGCCCCAGCATTTT
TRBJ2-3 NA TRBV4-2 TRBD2 CASSQELAGGRGTDTQYF TGTGCCAGCAGCCAAGAACTAGCGGGAGGCCGGGGCACAGATACGCAGTATTTT
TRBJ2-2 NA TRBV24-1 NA CATYSGAGELFF TGTGCCACCTATTCAGGGGCCGGGGAGCTGTTTTTT
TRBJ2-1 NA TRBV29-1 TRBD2 CSLMTSGRGEEQFF TGCAGCCTCATGACTAGCGGGAGGGGAGAGGAGCAGTTCTTC
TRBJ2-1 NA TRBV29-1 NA CSVRPTASPINEQFF TGCAGCGTCCGACCGACAGCCTCTCCGATCAATGAGCAGTTCTTC
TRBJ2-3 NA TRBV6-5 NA CASQLSGPTDTQYF TGTGCCAGCCAGTTGAGCGGTCCCACAGATACGCAGTATTTT
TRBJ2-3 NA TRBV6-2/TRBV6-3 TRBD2 CASSYLGLAGVFSDTQYF TGTGCCAGCAGTTACCTGGGACTAGCGGGAGTTTTTTCAGATACGCAGTATTTT
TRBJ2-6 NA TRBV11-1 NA CASSLDSSGANVLTF TGTGCCAGCAGCTTAGATAGCTCTGGGGCCAACGTCCTGACTTTC
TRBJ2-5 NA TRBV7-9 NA CASRGRSSETQYF TGTGCCAGCAGGGGGAGGTCGTCGGAGACCCAGTACTTC
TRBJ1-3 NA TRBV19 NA CATGTHGNTIYF TGTGCCACAGGGACACATGGAAACACCATATATTTT
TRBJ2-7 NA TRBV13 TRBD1 CASSFPRTGASYEQYF TGTGCCAGCAGCTTCCCACGGACAGGGGCTTCCTACGAGCAGTACTTC
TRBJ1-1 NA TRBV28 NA CASRLGGVWAEAFF TGTGCCAGCCGCCTAGGAGGGGTCTGGGCTGAAGCTTTCTTT
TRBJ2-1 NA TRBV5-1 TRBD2 CASSTRLAGGNEQFF TGCGCCAGCAGTACCAGACTAGCGGGAGGCAATGAGCAGTTCTTC
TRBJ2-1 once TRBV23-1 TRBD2 CASRARETGSYNEQFF TGCGCCAGCAGGGCGCGGGAGACCGGCTCCTACAATGAGCAGTTCTTC
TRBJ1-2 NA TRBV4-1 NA CASSQEGEGFLYGYTF TGCGCCAGCAGCCAAGAAGGGGAAGGATTTCTGTATGGCTACACCTTC
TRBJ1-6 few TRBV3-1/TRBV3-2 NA CASSLQSRYSPLHF TGTGCCAGCAGCCTACAGTCTCGCTATTCACCCCTCCACTTT
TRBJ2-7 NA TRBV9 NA CASSVEGDRRYEQYF TGTGCCAGCAGCGTAGAAGGAGACAGGCGCTACGAGCAGTACTTC
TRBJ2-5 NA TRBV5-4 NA CASSLSHQETQYF TGTGCCAGCAGCTTGAGCCATCAAGAGACCCAGTACTTC
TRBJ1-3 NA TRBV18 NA CASSPPTGISGNTIYF TGTGCCAGCTCACCACCCACGGGTATCTCTGGAAACACCATATATTTT
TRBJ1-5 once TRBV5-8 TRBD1 CASSRTGTTNQPQHF TGTGCCAGCAGCCGGACAGGGACGACAAATCAGCCCCAGCATTTT
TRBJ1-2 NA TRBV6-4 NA CASSEVWQGDGYTF TGTGCCAGCAGTGAAGTGTGGCAGGGCGATGGCTACACCTTC
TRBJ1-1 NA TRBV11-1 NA CASSLGLNTEAFF TGTGCCAGCAGCTTGGGCCTGAACACTGAAGCTTTCTTT
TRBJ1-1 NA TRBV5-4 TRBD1 CATLRQGVMNTEAFF TGTGCCACCCTAAGACAGGGGGTCATGAACACTGAAGCTTTCTTT
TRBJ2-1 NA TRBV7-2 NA CASSLGWRYEQFF TGTGCCAGCAGCTTAGGGTGGAGGTACGAGCAGTTCTTC
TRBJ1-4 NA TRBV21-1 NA CASSKAREREKLFF TGTGCCAGCAGCAAAGCCCGGGAGCGGGAAAAACTGTTTTTT
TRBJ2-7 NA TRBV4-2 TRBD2 CASSQDSLAGGYEQYF TGTGCCAGCAGCCAAGATTCACTAGCGGGAGGCTACGAGCAGTACTTC
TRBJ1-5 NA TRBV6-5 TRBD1 CASRETGGGTQPQHF TGTGCCAGCAGAGAGACAGGGGGCGGCACTCAGCCCCAGCATTTT
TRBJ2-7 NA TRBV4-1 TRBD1 CASSQDRVGSYEQYF TGCGCCAGCAGCCAGGACAGGGTAGGCTCCTACGAGCAGTACTTC